One and the same sample provided the 23 T cell receptor beta chains below, sequenced in a study of blood T cell repertoires in COVID-19. Some clones are missing from TCRdb's copy, which holds only in-frame ones; the method was immunoSEQ multiplex PCR. Of 180,000 or so clones in the sample, about 81% were seen once. The sequenced material came from peripheral blood. These receptors were collected from an elderly woman with COVID-19, enrolled during active disease.

The V gene is TRBV5-4, the J gene TRBJ2-7; TRBD1 agrees at 9 bases. With V trimmed by 7 bases and J by 4 bases, 6 bases remained unmatched. The germline gives CDR1 SGHNT, CDR2 YYREEE (reference sequence). CDR3 length: 13 residues. CDR3 DNA sequence: TGTGCCAGCGGGGACAGGGCTCTTTACGAGCAGTACTTC. Its translation is CASGDRALYEQYF.

The V gene is TRBV6-6, the J gene TRBJ2-1; 11 positions match TRBD2. Germline-derived CDR1 and CDR2 are MNHNY and SVGAGI (reference sequence). The CDR3 runs to 17 residues. The trim removed 5 bases at V and 3 bases at J, leaving 9 bases unmatched. CDR3 in DNA: TGTGCCAGCAGTCAAAAGGGGGGGACTAGCGGCTACAATGAGCAGTTCTTC. This gives the protein CASSQKGGTSGYNEQFF.

The chain couples TRBV7-9 to TRBJ1-2; D perhaps matches TRBD1 (6 bases). Per germline, CDR1 SEHNR and CDR2 FQNEAQ (reference sequence). The CDR3 is 15 residues long. Trimming cost V 4 bases and J 7 bases, with 19 bases left between them. The DNA of the CDR3 is TGTGCCAGCAGCTACCAAGGCTTCGACAGGACTGGCTACACCTTC. It encodes CASSYQGFDRTGYTF.

V gene TRBV27 combines with J gene TRBJ1-6; TRBD1 matches at 10 bases. The CDR3 runs to 15 residues. V lost 5 bases, J lost 8 bases, and 6 bases stayed unmatched. The V gene's germline CDR1 is MNHEY and CDR2 SMNVEV (reference sequence). The DNA for the CDR3 is TGTGCCAGCAGTCCCCTGGGGACAGGGGATTCACCCCTCCACTTT. Residues: CASSPLGTGDSPLHF.

This chain connects TRBV9 to TRBJ1-1; D not certain. The germline gives CDR1 SGDLS, CDR2 YYNGEE. Trimming took off 0 bases at V and 0 bases at J, with 6 bases between the two ends. The CDR3 is 14 residues long. The CDR3 sequence is CASSVGGVNTEAFF. DNA of the CDR3: TGTGCCAGCAGCGTAGGAGGTGTGAACACTGAAGCTTTCTTT.

This clone is a singleton in its sample. The rearrangement joins TRBV14 to TRBJ2-7; D gene unclear. This CDR3 spans 15 amino acids. Trimming left V 1 base short and J 3 bases short, with 13 bases between. CDR1 is SGHDN and CDR2 is FVKESK in the germline V gene. In DNA form, the CDR3 reads TGTGCCAGCAGCCAAGTCCAGGCCCCTCGCTACGAGCAGTACTTC. Translation gives CASSQVQAPRYEQYF.

Only one count was recorded for this clone. The CDR3 here is CASSLEAGGDRETQYF. The CDR3 DNA follows: TGTGCCAGCAGCTTGGAAGCGGGAGGGGATAGGGAGACCCAGTACTTC. The chain is built from TRBV5-4 and TRBJ2-5; the match to TRBD2 covers 10 bases. The CDR3 extends over 16 amino acids. Germline assignment: CDR1 SGHNT and CDR2 YYREEE (reference sequence). J was trimmed by 5 bases and V by 0 bases; bases with no gene match: 7.

The chain uses TRBV15 and TRBJ1-1; D is undetermined. The V end was cut by 4 bases, the J end by 4 bases, with 13 bases between. Germline V gives CDR1 LNHNV, CDR2 YYDKDF (reference sequence). The length of the CDR3 is 14 residues. The CDR3 loop reads CATSTPRGFTEAFF. CDR3 sequence (DNA): TGTGCCACCAGCACCCCTCGGGGTTTCACTGAAGCTTTCTTT.

The genes are TRBV5-1 and TRBJ2-1; 8 nucleotides line up with TRBD2. The germline V gene has CDR1 SGHRS and CDR2 YFSETQ. Trimming at V came to 5 bases and at J to 2 bases, leaving 6 bases not matched to a gene. This CDR3 comprises 15 residues. CDR3 nucleotide sequence: TGCGCCAGCAGTAGGGAGCGGGGGCCCTACAATGAGCAGTTCTTC. It yields the protein CASSRERGPYNEQFF.

V usage is TRBV5-6 and J usage is TRBJ2-1; TRBD2 aligns across 9 bases. This CDR3 comprises 16 residues. Trimming took 0 bases from V and 4 from J; bases not matched to a gene: 5. Germline loops: CDR1 SGHDT, CDR2 YYEEEE. In nucleotides, the CDR3 is TGTGCCAGCAGCTTGGCGCTAGCGGGGCTTTACAATGAGCAGTTCTTC. Protein: CASSLALAGLYNEQFF.

CDR3 nucleotides: TGTGCCAGCAGCCTTAATTCAGGGGGTGAGACCCAGTACTTC. Translating it yields CASSLNSGGETQYF. The V call is TRBV3-1 (or the pseudogene TRBV3-2), the J call TRBJ2-5, with 7 bases that match TRBD1. Germline CDR1 reads LGHDT; CDR2 reads YNNKEL (reference sequence). This CDR3 is built from 14 residues. V gave up 4 bases and J gave up 5 bases; unmatched junction bases: 7.

The rearrangement uses TRBV20-1 and TRBJ2-1; weak D call: TRBD1 (8 bases). Trimming pared 3 bases from V and 9 bases from J, leaving 21 bases between. CDR1 DFQATT and CDR2 SNEGSKA come from the germline V gene (reference sequence). This CDR3 has 15 residues. In nucleotides, the CDR3 is TGCAGTGCTAGTCGACACAGGGGGGGTTCTAGTGAGCAGTTCTTC. Protein sequence: CSASRHRGGSSEQFF.

This chain uses TRBV2 with TRBJ2-7; 9 nucleotides line up with TRBD1. Losses at the gene ends were 3 bases for V and 4 bases for J; bases not matched to a gene: 7. Germline values: CDR1 SNHLY, CDR2 FYNNEI. The CDR3 has 15 residues. The CDR3 sequence is CASSDSGTGIYEQYF. CDR3 sequence (DNA): TGTGCCAGCAGTGATTCCGGGACAGGGATATACGAGCAGTACTTC.

The rearrangement joins TRBV7-6 to TRBJ2-1; tentative D call: TRBD1 (5 bases). Germline CDR1 reads SGHVS; CDR2 reads FNYEAQ. This CDR3 comprises 15 residues. Trimming took 0 bases from V and 6 from J, leaving 12 bases between them. CDR3 in DNA: TGTGCCAGCAGCTTAGCGAGTAGGCAGGGCAATGAGCAGTTCTTC. This translates into CASSLASRQGNEQFF.

The chain combines TRBV11-2 with TRBJ2-3, with 14 bases that match TRBD2. The CDR3 loop spans 17 amino acids. V dropped 8 bases and J dropped 2; count of bases not matched to a gene: 9. Germline loops: CDR1 SGHAT, CDR2 FQNNGV. This chain's CDR3 is CASAPGTSGGFTDTQYF. DNA for the CDR3: TGTGCCAGCGCCCCCGGGACTAGCGGGGGTTTCACAGATACGCAGTATTTT.

The rearrangement uses TRBV6-2 or TRBV6-3 and TRBJ2-1; 15 nucleotides agree with TRBD2. CDR3 length: 17 amino acids. Germline loops: CDR1 MNHEY, CDR2 SVGEGT. V lost 2 bases, J lost 15 bases, and 14 bases stayed unmatched. The CDR3 is CASSYVRGGTSGRSLFF. The CDR3 DNA is TGTGCCAGCAGTTACGTCCGAGGGGGGACTAGCGGGAGGTCGCTGTTCTTC.

This rearrangement joins TRBV5-6 to TRBJ2-1; TRBD1 matches 7 bases. CDR3 length: 17 residues. Per the germline V gene, CDR1 is SGHDT and CDR2 is YYEEEE. Germline trimming cut 1 base from V and 2 bases from J; bases unmatched to any gene: 9. CDR3 sequence (DNA): TGTGCCAGCAGCTTGAACAGGGGCGTGAGTGCCTACAATGAGCAGTTCTTC. Amino acids: CASSLNRGVSAYNEQFF.

The gene calls are TRBV5-1 and TRBJ2-3; 11 nucleotides match TRBD2. Germline values: CDR1 SGHRS, CDR2 YFSETQ. Unmatched junction bases numbered 13, after V lost 0 bases and J lost 4 bases. CDR3 size: 19 residues. CDR3: CASSLERASGGPGPDTQYF. The CDR3 DNA reads as TGCGCCAGCAGCTTGGAGCGGGCTAGCGGGGGGCCGGGTCCAGATACGCAGTATTTT.

V is TRBV5-4 and J is TRBJ2-1; 10 nucleotides match TRBD2. Germline V lookup: CDR1 SGHNT, CDR2 YYREEE (reference sequence). Germline trimming cut 9 bases from V and 4 bases from J; bases unmatched to any gene: 4. The CDR3 is 13 amino acids. The CDR3 region has the DNA TGTGCCATCCAGGGACTAGCGTACAATGAGCAGTTCTTC. Residues: CAIQGLAYNEQFF.

The J gene is TRBJ2-7, the V gene TRBV5-1; no clear D. Germline CDR1 and CDR2: SGHRS and YFSETQ. The CDR3 has 10 residues. Trimming pared 4 bases from V and 3 bases from J, leaving 2 bases between. The CDR3 loop is CASSLYEQYF. In DNA, the CDR3 is TGCGCCAGCAGCCTCTACGAGCAGTACTTC.

The J gene is TRBJ1-2, the V gene TRBV25-1; no clear D. CDR1 and CDR2 from the germline V gene are MGHDK and SYGVNS. V was shortened by 4 bases and J by 7 bases, with 13 bases between the two germline ends. This CDR3 comprises 13 residues. CDR3 nucleotides: TGTGCCAGCAGTGGACTGACCTTTACTGGCTACACCTTC. Protein: CASSGLTFTGYTF.

The V gene is TRBV5-1, the J gene TRBJ2-2; 7 bases map to TRBD2. V lost 4 bases and J lost 3; bases outside the gene matches: 6. The V gene's germline CDR1 is SGHRS and CDR2 YFSETQ. The CDR3 runs 15 residues. The CDR3 loop is CASSPGLHDTGELFF. The CDR3 DNA reads TGCGCCAGCAGCCCGGGACTACATGACACCGGGGAGCTGTTTTTT. The whole variable domain, remainder taken from reference TRBV5-1 and TRBJ2-2, is KAGVTQTPRYLIKTRGQQVTLSCSPISGHRSVSWYQQTPGQGLQFLFEYFSETQRNKGNFPGRFSGRQFSNSRSEMNVSTLELGDSALYLCASSPGLHDTGELFFGEGSRLTVL.

The CDR3 DNA is TGCAGCGTTGCCGTGGTGCGGGGGGAGGCTGGCTACACCTTC. This codes for CSVAVVRGEAGYTF. This chain uses TRBV29-1 with TRBJ1-2; D possibly corresponds to TRBD1 (5 bases). Looked up from germline, CDR1 is SQVTM and CDR2 is ANQGSEA. The CDR3 covers 14 residues. Trimming left V 4 bases short and J 7 bases short, with 19 bases between.